A selection of T cell receptor beta chains follows, all from one sample in a study of T cells after yellow fever vaccination. Via MiXCR, TCRdb re-called the 5' RACE reads, giving one row per CDR3 protein. The sample comprises roughly 350,000 distinct CDR3 sequences, 4.1% of which are singletons, and about 26% rests with the top ten. The specimen was PBMCs, collected 5 days after the yellow fever booster vaccination. These receptors all stem from a young man who received the YFV17D yellow fever vaccine. Each CDR3 is given with its conserved first and last residue. D genes are given only for firm matches. For some rows the clone size is stated as once, few or many, or as a class when expanded; others skip it.

v_gene: TRBV27
j_gene: TRBJ2-7
d_gene: -
abundance: many
CDR3nt: TGTGCCAGCAGTTTTGTAGGTTACGAGCAGTACTTC
CDR3aa: CASSFVGYEQYF

v_gene: TRBV5-5
j_gene: TRBJ1-4
d_gene: TRBD1
abundance: -
CDR3nt: TGTGCCAGCAGCCAAAGACAAGACAGGGGGCACGAAAAACTGTTTTTT
CDR3aa: CASSQRQDRGHEKLFF

v_gene: TRBV5-1
j_gene: TRBJ2-6
d_gene: -
abundance: -
CDR3nt: TGCGCCAGCAAGAGGGCCGCCCTCTCTGGGGCCAACGTCCTGACTTTC
CDR3aa: CASKRAALSGANVLTF

v_gene: TRBV7-9
j_gene: TRBJ2-7
d_gene: -
abundance: -
CDR3nt: TGTGCCAGCCGAGTGGGCGACGAGCAGTACTTC
CDR3aa: CASRVGDEQYF

v_gene: TRBV7-2
j_gene: TRBJ1-6
d_gene: TRBD1
abundance: few
CDR3nt: TGTGCCAGCAGCTTATCGGTTTTCGGGGCAGGGGGGATGCCCCTCCACTTT
CDR3aa: CASSLSVFGAGGMPLHF

v_gene: TRBV11-2
j_gene: TRBJ2-5
d_gene: -
abundance: many
CDR3nt: TGTGCCAGCAGCCCTACACTACAGGGAGAAGAGACCCAGTACTTC
CDR3aa: CASSPTLQGEETQYF

v_gene: TRBV5-6
j_gene: TRBJ2-3
d_gene: -
abundance: few
CDR3nt: TGTGCCAGCAGCCGACAACTTTTCACAGATACGCAGTATTTT
CDR3aa: CASSRQLFTDTQYF

v_gene: TRBV30
j_gene: TRBJ1-4
d_gene: -
abundance: -
CDR3nt: TGTGCCTGGAGGGGTCGAAATGCTAATGAAAAACTGTTTTTT
CDR3aa: CAWRGRNANEKLFF

v_gene: TRBV7-9
j_gene: TRBJ2-7
d_gene: TRBD2
abundance: -
CDR3nt: TGTGCCAGCAGCTCGGGACTAGCGTACGAGCAGTACTTC
CDR3aa: CASSSGLAYEQYF

v_gene: TRBV20-1
j_gene: TRBJ1-2
d_gene: -
abundance: -
CDR3nt: TGCAGTGCTAGAGATGGGGGGGCAGGAGGCTACACCTTC
CDR3aa: CSARDGGAGGYTF

v_gene: TRBV6-5
j_gene: TRBJ1-2
d_gene: TRBD1
abundance: -
CDR3nt: TGTGCCAGCAGTCAATCGACAGGGGGAAGCTACACCTTC
CDR3aa: CASSQSTGGSYTF

v_gene: TRBV7-3
j_gene: TRBJ2-7
d_gene: TRBD2
abundance: few
CDR3nt: TGTGCCAGCAGCTGGCTAGCGGGGGGTCCCTACGAGCAGTACTTC
CDR3aa: CASSWLAGGPYEQYF

v_gene: TRBV7-3
j_gene: TRBJ2-1
d_gene: -
abundance: many
CDR3nt: TGTGCCAGCAGCCTCACTTGGGGGGAGCAGTTCTTC
CDR3aa: CASSLTWGEQFF

v_gene: TRBV6-5
j_gene: TRBJ2-3
d_gene: TRBD2
abundance: -
CDR3nt: TGTGCCAGCAGTTACTCGGGCGGGGGGATGCCAGATACGCAGTATTTT
CDR3aa: CASSYSGGGMPDTQYF

v_gene: TRBV12-3/TRBV12-4
j_gene: TRBJ1-1
d_gene: -
abundance: -
CDR3nt: TGTGCCTCAAGATGGGGGCGAATCACTGAAGCTTTCTTT
CDR3aa: CASRWGRITEAFF

v_gene: TRBV5-1
j_gene: TRBJ1-2
d_gene: -
abundance: -
CDR3nt: TGCGCCAGCAGCTTGCTGGCGCAGGGTAACTATGGCTACACCTTC
CDR3aa: CASSLLAQGNYGYTF

v_gene: TRBV20-1
j_gene: TRBJ2-3
d_gene: -
abundance: many
CDR3nt: TGCAGTAACTTACCCCCCCGCGGGGAGGCAGATACGCAGTATTTT
CDR3aa: CSNLPPRGEADTQYF

v_gene: TRBV4-1
j_gene: TRBJ1-1
d_gene: TRBD1
abundance: -
CDR3nt: TGCGCCAGCAGCCAAGGGACAGGGGGGCGCACTGAAGCTTTCTTT
CDR3aa: CASSQGTGGRTEAFF

v_gene: TRBV7-2
j_gene: TRBJ1-2
d_gene: -
abundance: -
CDR3nt: TGTGCCAGCAGCCCATATTCATCGGAGGATGGCTACACCTTC
CDR3aa: CASSPYSSEDGYTF

v_gene: TRBV4-3
j_gene: TRBJ2-7
d_gene: -
abundance: -
CDR3nt: TGCGCCAGCAGCCTTACGTTGGGGGCCTACGAGCAGTACTTC
CDR3aa: CASSLTLGAYEQYF

v_gene: TRBV6-1
j_gene: TRBJ2-3
d_gene: TRBD2
abundance: -
CDR3nt: TGTGCCACCTGGGGGGGGGACACAGATACGCAGTATTTT
CDR3aa: CATWGGDTDTQYF

v_gene: TRBV15
j_gene: TRBJ2-3
d_gene: TRBD2
abundance: many
CDR3nt: TGTGCCACCAGCAGAGCGGGGGAGGGGAGTGATACGCAGTATTTT
CDR3aa: CATSRAGEGSDTQYF

v_gene: TRBV9
j_gene: TRBJ2-3
d_gene: -
abundance: few
CDR3nt: TGTGCCAGCAGCGTAGGCCTAGACGGCATGGATACGCAGTATTTT
CDR3aa: CASSVGLDGMDTQYF

v_gene: TRBV7-9
j_gene: TRBJ1-2
d_gene: -
abundance: -
CDR3nt: TGTGCCAGCAGCCCTTTTAGCTATGGCTACACCTTC
CDR3aa: CASSPFSYGYTF

v_gene: TRBV7-2
j_gene: TRBJ2-5
d_gene: -
abundance: many
CDR3nt: TGTGCCAGCAGCGGACCGCCTAGCTGGCAGACCCAGTACTTC
CDR3aa: CASSGPPSWQTQYF

v_gene: TRBV6-1
j_gene: TRBJ1-3
d_gene: -
abundance: few
CDR3nt: TGTGCCAGCAGGTCGGGGACGACCGAAACTGGAAACACCATATATTTT
CDR3aa: CASRSGTTETGNTIYF

v_gene: TRBV29-1
j_gene: TRBJ1-2
d_gene: TRBD1
abundance: -
CDR3nt: TGCAGCGTTGACGCAGACAGGGGTAACTATGGCTACACCTTC
CDR3aa: CSVDADRGNYGYTF

v_gene: TRBV7-2
j_gene: TRBJ1-4
d_gene: -
abundance: -
CDR3nt: TGTGCCAGCAGCTCCGGGACGACCTATGAAAAACTGTTTTTT
CDR3aa: CASSSGTTYEKLFF